The 15 T cell receptor beta chains given below trace back to one sample, sequenced in a study of shared clonotypes between healthy human individuals. TCRdb's copy holds only in-frame clones and misses some; the assay was immunoSEQ multiplex PCR. The sample has some 2.3 million clones; just over 90% are singletons. The specimen was naive CD4+ T cells from PBMCs. As to subset: CD45RA+ positively selected. These receptors were obtained from a man younger than 35 in good health. Some clones in this sample may be carry-over from other donors' samples.

J is TRBJ2-3 and V is TRBV7-2; 7 nucleotides align to TRBD2. The ends lost 6 bases at V and 6 bases at J; junction bases unmatched: 15. The CDR3 covers 16 residues. Looked up from germline, CDR1 is SGHTA and CDR2 is FQGNSA. CDR3 DNA: TGTGCCAGCAGATCCTTCGGGGGGAGGGCCCAGGATACGCAGTATTTT. This gives the protein CASRSFGGRAQDTQYF.

A word on this clone: This same CDR3 is encoded by further DNA sequences in the sample. Here the CDR3 DNA reads TGCAGTGCTAGACCTTCTTACGAGCAGTACTTC. It yields the protein CSARPSYEQYF. V gene TRBV20-1 combines with J gene TRBJ2-7; D is unclear. The CDR3 is 11 amino acids. Germline V lookup: CDR1 DFQATT, CDR2 SNEGSKA (reference sequence). V was trimmed by 2 bases and J by 4 bases, leaving 6 bases between them.

This clone was detected once. The chain combines TRBV30 with TRBJ1-4, with D hard to call. Trimming removed 3 bases at V and 0 bases at J, with 5 bases between. From germline, CDR1 is GTSNPN and CDR2 SVGIG (reference sequence). The CDR3 consists of 13 residues. For the CDR3, the DNA is TGTGCCTGGAGACTGACAACTAATGAAAAACTGTTTTTT. Translated, it gives CAWRLTTNEKLFF. Drawing the rest from reference TRBV30 and TRBJ1-4, the complete variable domain is SQTIHQWPATLVQPVGSPLSLECTVEGTSNPNLYWYRQAAGRGLQLLFYSVGIGQISSEVPQNLSASRPQDRQFILSSKKLLLSDSGFYLCAWRLTTNEKLFFGSGTQLSVL.

The chain joins TRBV4-2 to TRBJ2-7; 12 bases align to TRBD2. Trimming at V came to 4 bases and at J to 4 bases, leaving 5 bases not matched to a gene. This CDR3 region has 15 residues. Germline V CDR1 and CDR2: LGHNA, YNFKEQ. The CDR3 nucleotides are TGTGCCAGCAGCCGGCTAGCGGGAGGGCCATACGAGCAGTACTTC. This encodes CASSRLAGGPYEQYF.

Turning to this clone: Other DNA sequences within the sample encode an identical CDR3. The chain is built from TRBV14 and TRBJ1-2, with no clear D. Trimming shortened V by 0 bases and J by 0 bases, and 20 bases separated the two germline ends. The V gene's germline CDR1 is SGHDN and CDR2 FVKESK. The CDR3 runs 19 residues. This CDR3 reads CASSQDLGLGGGANYGYTF. The CDR3 DNA reads TGTGCCAGCAGCCAAGATTTAGGTCTCGGCGGAGGAGCTAACTATGGCTACACCTTC.

This clone was observed once. A read error may be the cause here, since a much bigger clone is one base away. Different DNA sequences within this sample yield the same CDR3. CDR3 loop: CASSLGQSTDTQYF. DNA for the CDR3: TGTGCCAGCAGCTTGGGACAGAGCACAGATACGCAGTATTTT. The J gene is TRBJ2-3, the V gene TRBV5-6, with D perhaps TRBD1 (5 bases). CDR1 is SGHDT and CDR2 is YYEEEE in the germline V gene. This CDR3 has 14 amino acids. V was clipped by 0 bases and J by 0 bases, with 5 bases between them.

The chain carries TRBV28 and TRBJ2-3, with 12 bases that match TRBD1. The CDR3 runs 16 residues. In germline, CDR1 is MDHEN, CDR2 SYDVKM. The V gene end was trimmed by 7 bases and the J gene end by 6 bases; junction bases not matched to a gene: 11. CDR3 in DNA: TGTGCCAGCATCCTCGGCGGGACAGGGGGCGGCGATACGCAGTATTTT. Translated, it gives CASILGGTGGGDTQYF.

The CDR3 DNA reads as TGCGCCAGCAGCTGGGAGGGTTTTTCGACAGGCTTTCTTGCAACTAATGAAAAACTGTTTTTT. This codes for CASSWEGFSTGFLATNEKLFF. The V gene is TRBV5-1, the J gene TRBJ1-4; D may be TRBD1 (6 bases). The CDR3 loop spans 21 amino acids. Germline lookup yields CDR1 SGHRS and CDR2 YFSETQ. Trimming took 3 bases from V and 0 from J, leaving 27 bases between them. Drawing the rest from reference TRBV5-1 and TRBJ1-4, the complete variable domain is KAGVTQTPRYLIKTRGQQVTLSCSPISGHRSVSWYQQTPGQGLQFLFEYFSETQRNKGNFPGRFSGRQFSNSRSEMNVSTLELGDSALYLCASSWEGFSTGFLATNEKLFFGSGTQLSVL.

Comment on this clone: At the DNA level, this CDR3 is encoded by other sequences in the same sample as well. This chain joins TRBV18 and TRBJ2-5, with D unresolved. The CDR3 has 12 residues. Trimming pared 3 bases from V and 5 bases from J, leaving 7 bases between. Looked up from germline, CDR1 is KGHSH and CDR2 is LQKENI. For the CDR3, the DNA is TGTGCCAGCTCACCCTACAAGGAGACCCAGTACTTC. Protein sequence: CASSPYKETQYF.

This clone was seen more than once but under ten times. This sequence joins TRBV5-1 and TRBJ1-1; D call uncertain. Germline V gives CDR1 SGHRS, CDR2 YFSETQ. V was cut by 5 bases and J by 1 base, with 15 bases left in between. The CDR3 covers 15 residues. CDR3 residues: CASRQPEAGNTEAFF. CDR3 DNA: TGCGCCAGCAGACAACCAGAGGCTGGGAACACTGAAGCTTTCTTT. The full variable domain, rest sourced from reference TRBV5-1 and TRBJ1-1, is KAGVTQTPRYLIKTRGQQVTLSCSPISGHRSVSWYQQTPGQGLQFLFEYFSETQRNKGNFPGRFSGRQFSNSRSEMNVSTLELGDSALYLCASRQPEAGNTEAFFGQGTRLTVV.

This chain uses TRBV5-1 with TRBJ1-1; D remains ambiguous. V was pared by 0 bases and J by 6 bases, with 18 bases between. Germline CDR1 and CDR2: SGHRS and YFSETQ. The CDR3 consists of 16 residues. The CDR3 sequence is CASSLVFRPPEAEAFF. In DNA, the CDR3 is TGCGCCAGCAGCTTGGTTTTCCGGCCACCTGAGGCTGAAGCTTTCTTT.

The rearrangement links TRBV15 to TRBJ1-1; D is unresolved. The CDR3 runs to 15 residues. Trimming cost V 1 base and J 0 bases, with 9 bases left between them. Germline CDR1 LNHNV, CDR2 YYDKDF (reference sequence). The CDR3 here is CATSRASRMNTEAFF. The CDR3 region has the DNA TGTGCCACCAGCAGAGCCAGCCGAATGAACACTGAAGCTTTCTTT.

This clone was counted a few times. The V gene is TRBV28, the J gene TRBJ1-1; D is undetermined. The germline V gene has CDR1 MDHEN and CDR2 SYDVKM. The V end was cut by 5 bases, the J end by 6 bases, with 19 bases between. The CDR3 sequence is 15 residues long. CDR3 amino acids: CASSVQYGRLAEAFF. The CDR3 DNA reads TGTGCCAGCAGTGTACAGTACGGACGGCTCGCTGAAGCTTTCTTT.

The chain is built from TRBV27 and TRBJ2-1, with D perhaps assigned TRBD1 or TRBD2 (5 bases each). V lost 5 bases, J lost 9 bases, and 17 bases lay in between. CDR1 and CDR2 (germline): MNHEY, SMNVEV (reference sequence). CDR3 size: 14 residues. The CDR3, as DNA: TGTGCCAGCAGTCCTGAATTCAGGGAGACTGAGCAGTTCTTC. This encodes CASSPEFRETEQFF.

As concerns this clone: The same CDR3 can be traced to other DNA sequences in this sample. The chain carries TRBV19 and TRBJ2-7; D call uncertain. The V end was cut by 3 bases, the J end by 4 bases, with 4 bases between. The CDR3 spans 11 residues. Germline V gene data show CDR1 as LNHDA and CDR2 as SQIVND (reference sequence). CDR3 DNA: TGTGCCAGTAGTATCGGGTACGAGCAGTACTTC. This encodes CASSIGYEQYF.